This T cell receptor beta chain was identified in a study of identical twins. TCRdb recomputed calls from the 5' RACE reads with MiXCR, one row per CDR3 protein. Of approximately 630,000 distinct CDR3 sequences in the sample, about 7.6% are singletons; the top ten hold 1.5% to 2%. Per germline, CDR1 SGHVS and CDR2 FQNEAQ. V was pared by 5 bases and J by 8 bases, with 16 bases of the junction left unmatched. There are 16 residues in the CDR3. These data were also reused for a study on yellow fever vaccine responses in identical twins.

The sample was PBMCs. The clonotype was recovered from a woman aged 18-30 years in good health. This chain links TRBV7-8 with TRBJ1-2, with 8 bases fitting TRBD1. CDR3 residues: CASSPQGGQAGSGYTF. CDR3 nucleotide sequence: TGTGCCAGCAGCCCTCAAGGGGGACAGGCCGGCTCGGGCTACACCTTC.